Following are 21 T cell receptor beta chains from one sample sequenced in a study of blood T cell repertoires in COVID-19. The data were produced by immunoSEQ multiplex PCR, yet TCRdb's version contains in-frame clones alone and is incomplete. The sample consists of about 250,000 clones, approximately 85% of them appearing once. The specimen was peripheral blood. All receptors derive from a human donor with COVID-19, enrolled during active disease. The donor label of this sample is uncertain.

V gene TRBV5-4 combines with J gene TRBJ1-2; 9 bases match TRBD1. The V and J ends lost 4 bases and 0 bases, in that order; junction bases with no gene match: 4. The CDR3 length is 15 residues. CDR1 is SGHNT and CDR2 is YYREEE in the germline V gene (reference sequence). CDR3 residues: CASSARQGANYGYTF. As DNA, the CDR3 is TGTGCCAGCAGCGCCCGACAGGGGGCTAACTATGGCTACACCTTC.

The chain uses TRBV7-9 and TRBJ2-5; 11 bases agree with TRBD2. With 5 bases clipped from V and 4 bases from J, the junction kept 0 bases outside the gene matches. Germline assignment: CDR1 SEHNR and CDR2 FQNEAQ (reference sequence). The CDR3 is made up of 13 amino acids. The CDR3 coding sequence is TGTGCCAGCAGCACTAGCGGGAGAGAGACCCAGTACTTC. Translation gives CASSTSGRETQYF.

This rearrangement joins TRBV10-3 to TRBJ1-5, with D possibly being TRBD1 (5 bases). This CDR3 spans 15 amino acids. Germline lookup yields CDR1 ENHRY and CDR2 SYGVKD. The ends were cut back, 6 bases at V and 7 bases at J, with 19 bases in the middle. CDR3 region: CAISVGGEVSQPQHF. The CDR3, as DNA: TGTGCCATCAGCGTGGGGGGTGAGGTGAGCCAGCCCCAGCATTTT.

V and J are TRBV18 and TRBJ1-4; the match to TRBD1 covers 8 bases. Germline trimming cut 3 bases from V and 7 bases from J; bases unmatched to any gene: 7. Germline loops: CDR1 KGHSH, CDR2 LQKENI. This CDR3 contains 15 residues. In DNA, the CDR3 is TGTGCCAGCTCACCTGACAGGGGTGATGGTGAAAAACTGTTTTTT. It is translated as CASSPDRGDGEKLFF.

This clone has just one count. The genes are TRBV2 and TRBJ1-1, with D possibly matching TRBD1 (6 bases). Germline V gene data show CDR1 as SNHLY and CDR2 as FYNNEI. The length of the CDR3 is 13 residues. V was clipped by 2 bases and J by 10 bases, with 14 bases between them. The CDR3 bases are TGTGCCAGCAGTGAACAGGGGATTGGTTTAGCTTTCTTT. Residues: CASSEQGIGLAFF.

The gene calls are TRBV6-1 and TRBJ1-1, with D uncertain. Per germline, CDR1 MNHNS and CDR2 SASEGT. This CDR3 spans 14 amino acids. V was shortened by 1 base and J by 0 bases, with 6 bases between the two germline ends. CDR3 loop: CASSEDQVNTEAFF. CDR3 in DNA: TGTGCCAGCAGTGAAGATCAGGTGAACACTGAAGCTTTCTTT.

The chain joins TRBV7-2 to TRBJ2-1, with 11 nucleotides matching TRBD2. The CDR3 covers 14 residues. The V gene end was trimmed by 5 bases and the J gene end by 6 bases; junction bases not matched to a gene: 3. The germline CDR1 and CDR2 sequences are SGHTA and FQGNSA. The CDR3 here is CASSRGLAVNEQFF. The DNA for the CDR3 is TGTGCCAGCAGCCGGGGACTAGCGGTCAATGAGCAGTTCTTC.

The rearrangement joins TRBV28 to TRBJ1-2; 7 bases agree with TRBD1. From germline, CDR1 is MDHEN and CDR2 SYDVKM. The length of the CDR3 is 19 residues. V was clipped by 4 bases and J by 3 bases; unmatched bases: 20. CDR3 residues: CASSWSDRALTRGDYGYTF. The CDR3 DNA reads as TGTGCCAGCAGTTGGTCAGACAGGGCCCTTACCAGGGGGGACTATGGCTACACCTTC.

V usage is TRBV6-1 and J usage is TRBJ1-4; TRBD1 aligns across 12 bases. J was trimmed by 5 bases and V by 4 bases; bases with no gene match: 8. Germline assignment: CDR1 MNHNS and CDR2 SASEGT. The CDR3 is 17 residues long. Here the CDR3 reads CASSAGTGGPRNEKLFF. CDR3 DNA: TGTGCCAGCAGTGCCGGGACAGGGGGCCCAAGAAATGAAAAACTGTTTTTT.

The V and J genes are TRBV28 and TRBJ1-2; D possibly corresponds to TRBD1 (6 bases). The CDR3 spans 14 residues. Germline V gene sequence: CDR1 MDHEN, CDR2 SYDVKM. The V end was cut by 8 bases, the J end by 7 bases, with 20 bases between. This CDR3 is CASRLQGAPGGYTF. The CDR3 coding sequence is TGTGCCAGCCGTCTACAGGGTGCCCCGGGTGGCTACACCTTC.

V gene TRBV24-1 combines with J gene TRBJ2-5, with D uncertain. CDR1 is KGHDR, CDR2 SFDVKD, per germline. Trimming took off 0 bases at V and 3 bases at J, with 4 bases between the two ends. CDR3 length equals 13 residues. CDR3 in amino acids: CATSDLTKETQYF. CDR3 DNA sequence: TGTGCCACCAGTGATTTGACAAAAGAGACCCAGTACTTC.

The chain links TRBV27 to TRBJ2-5; 8 bases match TRBD1. Germline assignment: CDR1 MNHEY and CDR2 SMNVEV (reference sequence). The V segment lost 1 base and the J segment 4 bases; nucleotides outside the gene matches: 8. The CDR3 has 16 residues. CDR3 protein: CASSLLQGGGGETQYF. CDR3 bases: TGTGCCAGCAGTTTATTACAGGGGGGAGGAGGAGAGACCCAGTACTTC.

This chain uses TRBV6-2 or TRBV6-3 with TRBJ2-1; 8 nucleotides agree with TRBD1. Germline lookup yields CDR1 MNHEY and CDR2 SVGEGT. The CDR3 spans 16 residues. V trimming: 2 bases; J trimming: 9 bases; junction bases outside the gene matches: 12. CDR3 nucleotides: TGTGCCAGCAGTTACCCCGCTACTAGGACAGGGTTTGAGCAGTTCTTC. Amino acids: CASSYPATRTGFEQFF.

V usage is TRBV3-1 (or the pseudogene TRBV3-2) and J usage is TRBJ1-1; 7 nucleotides line up with TRBD1. From germline, CDR1 is LGHDT and CDR2 YNNKEL (reference sequence). This CDR3 comprises 13 residues. With 4 bases clipped from V and 1 base from J, the junction kept 0 bases outside the gene matches. The CDR3 protein is CASSRDRNTEAFF. In DNA form, the CDR3 reads TGTGCCAGCAGCCGGGACAGGAACACTGAAGCTTTCTTT.

The chain carries TRBV9 and TRBJ2-1; maybe TRBD2 (6 bases). The CDR3 consists of 13 residues. Germline V gene lookup returns CDR1 SGDLS and CDR2 YYNGEE. V was clipped by 4 bases and J by 5 bases, with 10 bases between them. This chain's CDR3 is CASSTGLNNEQFF. CDR3 bases: TGTGCCAGCAGCACGGGACTTAACAATGAGCAGTTCTTC. The entire variable domain, with the rest obtained from reference TRBV9 and TRBJ2-1, is as follows: DSGVTQTPKHLITATGQRVTLRCSPRSGDLSVYWYQQSLDQGLQFLIQYYNGEERAKGNILERFSAQQFPDLHSELNLSSLELGDSALYFCASSTGLNNEQFFGPGTRLTVL.

The gene calls are TRBV7-2 and TRBJ1-4; a weak D match, TRBD1 (6 bases). The CDR3 runs to 14 residues. V dropped 1 base and J dropped 7 bases, with 10 bases sitting between them. Looked up from germline, CDR1 is SGHTA and CDR2 is FQGNSA. The CDR3 DNA reads TGTGCCAGCAGCTTAGAGGGGGGGCTTGAAAAACTGTTTTTT. Translating gives CASSLEGGLEKLFF.

The chain uses TRBV28 and TRBJ1-3; TRBD1 matches at 9 bases. CDR3 length: 17 amino acids. Germline V lookup: CDR1 MDHEN, CDR2 SYDVKM. J was trimmed by 3 bases and V by 4 bases; bases with no gene match: 10. CDR3 residues: CASSSPDRGWFGNTIYF. CDR3 nucleotide sequence: TGTGCCAGCAGTTCCCCGGACAGGGGCTGGTTTGGAAACACCATATATTTT.

The CDR3 is CASRLAPGKTNNEQFF. CDR3 DNA: TGTGCCAGCAGACTAGCGCCAGGAAAAACAAACAATGAGCAGTTCTTC. This rearrangement joins TRBV2 to TRBJ2-1; 7 nucleotides align to TRBD2. J lost 5 bases, V lost 6 bases, and 13 bases had no gene match. CDR1 is SNHLY, CDR2 FYNNEI, per germline. The length of the CDR3 is 16 residues. The full variable domain, its missing parts supplied by reference TRBV2 and TRBJ2-1, is EPEVTQTPSHQVTQMGQEVILRCVPISNHLYFYWYRQILGQKVEFLVSFYNNEISEKSEIFDDQFSVERPDGSNFTLKIRSTKLEDSAMYFCASRLAPGKTNNEQFFGPGTRLTVL.

The chain recombines TRBV11-2 with TRBJ2-2; 7 nucleotides agree with TRBD2. There are 16 residues in the CDR3. Per the germline V gene, CDR1 is SGHAT and CDR2 is FQNNGV. J lost 3 bases, V lost 2 bases, and 6 bases had no gene match. In DNA, the CDR3 is TGTGCCAGCAGCTTATGGGCGGGAGCGGACACCGGGGAGCTGTTTTTT. Translated: CASSLWAGADTGELFF.

The chain is built from TRBV20-1 and TRBJ1-1; D is uncertain. The germline V gene encodes CDR1 DFQATT and CDR2 SNEGSKA (reference sequence). The CDR3 extends over 11 amino acids. Trimming left V 5 bases short and J 7 bases short, with 11 bases between. The CDR3 sequence is CSAHRRVEAFF. DNA of the CDR3: TGCAGTGCTCATCGACGGGTTGAAGCTTTCTTT.

The rearrangement links TRBV27 to TRBJ1-2; no firm D call. Germline CDR1 is MNHEY and CDR2 is SMNVEV (reference sequence). The CDR3 runs 16 residues. V was pared by 6 bases and J by 8 bases, with 25 bases between. CDR3 DNA sequence: TGTGCCAGCAGACCAACCCGCCTCAGGCGGACGGGAGGCTACACCTTC. The encoded protein is CASRPTRLRRTGGYTF.